Listed below are T cell receptor beta chains from one sample, sequenced in a study of immune evolution from preneoplasia to lung adenocarcinoma. Method: immunoSEQ multiplex PCR; TCRdb's copy keeps in-frame clones and lacks some. The data contain roughly 4,800 clones, approximately 85% of them seen just once; the ten biggest clones take up 2% to 2.5%. Sequencing was done on a sample of FFPE atypical adenomatous hyperplasia tissue from the lung. The receptors were sampled from a person aged 65-85 years with lung adenocarcinoma. CDR3s include the opening cysteine and the closing phenylalanine or tryptophan. The D gene is left open where the match is weak. Not every row has a clone size; where given, it reads once, few, many or a size class.

j_gene	len	d_gene	v_gene	abundance	CDR3aa	CDR3nt
TRBJ2-7	15	TRBD2	TRBV9	few	CASSPGGTSSHEQYF	TGTGCCAGCAGCCCCGGGGGGACTAGCAGCCACGAGCAGTACTTC
TRBJ2-1	19	.	TRBV5-1	.	CASSLGGVRGSRLYNEQFF	TGCGCCAGCAGCTTGGGGGGCGTTCGGGGCTCACGTTTGTACAATGAGCAGTTCTTC
TRBJ2-1	15	TRBD2	TRBV6-4	once	CASSDSTSGSNEQFF	TGTGCCAGCAGTGACTCAACTAGCGGGAGCAATGAGCAGTTCTTC
TRBJ2-7	13	.	TRBV11-1	once	CASSRRDSYEQYF	TGTGCCAGCAGCCGGCGGGACTCCTACGAGCAGTACTTC
TRBJ1-5	15	TRBD1	TRBV28	.	CASTSGGTGVQPQHF	TGTGCCAGCACCTCAGGGGGCACCGGGGTCCAGCCCCAGCATTTT
TRBJ1-2	13	.	TRBV30	few	CAWSVTINYGYTF	TGTGCCTGGAGTGTAACAATTAACTATGGCTACACCTTC
TRBJ2-4	13	.	TRBV16	.	CASSQRDAGIQYF	TGTGCCAGCAGCCAACGGGACGCGGGCATTCAGTACTTC
TRBJ2-6	18	.	TRBV18	.	CASSPPVTPNSGANVLTF	TGTGCCAGCTCACCACCGGTTACACCTAACTCTGGGGCCAACGTCCTGACTTTC
TRBJ2-1	13	.	TRBV5-8	.	CASRSGVRDEQFF	TGTGCCAGCAGGTCAGGGGTTCGGGATGAGCAGTTCTTC
TRBJ2-3	11	.	TRBV20-1	.	CSARFADTQYF	TGCAGTGCTAGGTTCGCTGATACGCAGTATTTT
TRBJ1-3	16	.	TRBV4-1	.	CASSQGVRQLGNTIYF	TGCGCCAGCAGCCAAGGTGTCCGACAGCTAGGAAACACCATATATTTT
TRBJ2-7	15	TRBD2	TRBV14	.	CASSQGTSGIAEQYF	TGTGCCAGCAGCCAAGGGACTAGCGGGATTGCGGAGCAGTACTTC
TRBJ2-3	19	.	TRBV7-3	once	CASSPIHQRTAGSTDTQYF	TGTGCCAGCAGCCCTATCCATCAGCGGACCGCCGGGAGCACAGATACGCAGTATTTT
TRBJ2-2	15	TRBD2	TRBV6-6	.	CASLGREVNTGELFF	TGTGCCAGCCTAGGGCGGGAGGTGAACACCGGGGAGCTGTTTTTT
TRBJ1-1	12	.	TRBV5-1	.	CASRGHSTEAFF	TGCGCCAGCAGGGGACATTCAACTGAAGCTTTCTTT